This TCR beta chain was recovered during a study of neurological immune-mediated disorders. This clonotype was recorded many times. Its cognate antigen is unknown. Unsorted libraries came from 2 million PBMCs stored at -80 °C. 5'RACE generated cDNA with 10-nucleotide random UMIs. TCRdb ran MiXCR on the 5' RACE reads and lists one entry per CDR3 protein. This table holds about 52,000 distinct CDR3 sequences, around 3.5% found once. Whole-study results and caveats: The most TCR clonal expansion was seen in HTLV-1-associated myelopathy, whereas the least was seen in multiple sclerosis, below the level in healthy controls. Because no CDR3 amino acid sequences were shared across subjects by expanded clones, private repertoires were suggested in all groups.

This CDR3 comprises 18 residues. Germline V CDR1 and CDR2: SGHRS, YFSETQ. The V end lost 8 bases, the J end lost 2 bases, and 23 bases lay between the germline ends. The sample was PBMCs. This clonotype was sampled from a man aged 55-75 years with multiple sclerosis. This sequence joins TRBV5-1 and TRBJ2-6, with D perhaps matching TRBD2 (6 bases). CDR3 DNA: TGCGCCAGTAAAAGTGCGGGACTCGAGCTGACTGGGGCCAACGTCCTGACTTTC. The encoded protein is CASKSAGLELTGANVLTF.